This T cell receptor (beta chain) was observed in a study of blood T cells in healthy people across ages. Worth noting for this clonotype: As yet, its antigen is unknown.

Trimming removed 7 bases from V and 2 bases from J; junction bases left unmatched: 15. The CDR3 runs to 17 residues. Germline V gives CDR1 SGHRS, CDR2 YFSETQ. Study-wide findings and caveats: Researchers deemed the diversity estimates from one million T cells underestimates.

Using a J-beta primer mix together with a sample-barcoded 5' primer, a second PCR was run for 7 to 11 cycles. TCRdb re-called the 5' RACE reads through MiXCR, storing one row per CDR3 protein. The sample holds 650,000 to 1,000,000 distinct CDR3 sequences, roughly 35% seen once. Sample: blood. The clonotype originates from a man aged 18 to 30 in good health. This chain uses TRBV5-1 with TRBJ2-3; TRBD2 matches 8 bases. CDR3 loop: CASLWTSHSDLTDTQYF. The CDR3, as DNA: TGCGCCAGCTTATGGACTAGCCACTCTGATCTCACAGATACGCAGTATTTT.